The clone carrying this T cell receptor beta chain was seen once. Assay: immunoSEQ multiplex PCR; the TCRdb copy retains only in-frame clones and omits some. This table holds 99,000 or so clones, 90% to 95% found once. From germline, CDR1 is SEHNR and CDR2 FQNEAQ (reference sequence). V dropped 7 bases and J dropped 6 bases, with 21 bases sitting between them. This CDR3 is built from 15 residues. This entry comes from a study of siplizumab effects on memory and regulatory T cells. This receptor was obtained from a human donor in good health. Specimen: non-Treg CD4+ T cells sorted from blood. The V gene is TRBV7-9, the J gene TRBJ1-1, with D perhaps matching TRBD1 (6 bases). The CDR3: CASIHRVGSGAEAFF. In nucleotides, the CDR3 is TGTGCCAGCATACACAGGGTTGGCTCGGGTGCTGAAGCTTTCTTT.